The entry below gives a single T cell receptor beta chain sequence along with its context. Its target is unknown. Profiling relied on immunoSEQ multiplex PCR, and the TCRdb table lists in-frame clones only, not all of them. Of 75,000 to 95,000 clones in the sample, 90% to 96% were seen once. The record originates from a study of T cell clonotyping in hematopoietic cell transplantation. Findings and caveats of the study: Graft donor and pretransplant recipient Inverse Simpson Index values predicted broader posttransplant TCR diversity. Pathologically expanded recipient clonotypes increased progressively from day 30 to day 180 as diversity fell.

Trimming removed 10 bases at V and 5 bases at J, with 15 bases between. The CDR3 totals 13 residues. From germline, CDR1 is ENHRY and CDR2 SYGVKD. Stated time point: recipient sample about 28 days before transplant, after cytoreduction. This chain joins TRBV10-3 and TRBJ1-5, with TRBD1 as a possible D gene (5 bases). Sample: peripheral blood mononuclear cells, taken before stem cell transplant. The TCR sequence derives from a woman aged 50 to 60 with acute myeloid leukemia. Some clones in this sample may be carry-over from other donors' samples. The DNA of the CDR3 is TGTGCCAGTGGGACGGCTATCGATCAGCCCCAGCATTTT. Amino acids: CASGTAIDQPQHF.